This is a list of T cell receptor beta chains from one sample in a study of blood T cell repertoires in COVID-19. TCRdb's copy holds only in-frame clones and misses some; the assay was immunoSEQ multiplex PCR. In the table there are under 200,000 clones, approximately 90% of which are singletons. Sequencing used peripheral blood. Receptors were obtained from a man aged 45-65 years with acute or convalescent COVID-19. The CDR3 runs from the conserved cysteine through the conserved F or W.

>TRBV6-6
CASSFIAGEQFF
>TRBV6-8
CANGTSGDQETQYF
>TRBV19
CASSTGLAGANEQFF
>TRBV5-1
CASSLGTSGRWNEQFF
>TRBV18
CASSPVQGGINEQFF
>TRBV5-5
CASSLDISGNTIYF
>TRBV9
CASTRTGRWYQETQYF
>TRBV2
CASSDRDTEAFF
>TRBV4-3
CASSQGPASSGGAPDTQYF
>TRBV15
CATSGFPGGIRNQPQHF
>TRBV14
CASSLLGTSGSDEQFF
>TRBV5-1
CASSSGVTGELFF
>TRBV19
CASSSGQGWVF
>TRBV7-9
CASSSGQPYGYTF
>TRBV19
CASSRGQNYGYTF
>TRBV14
CASSPGTSGGTQYF
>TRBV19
CASSRTHVTPYGYTF
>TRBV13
CASSLRETQYF
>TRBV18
CASSKGWSRSSYEQYF
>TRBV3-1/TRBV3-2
CASSRLNSPLHF
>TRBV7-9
CASSSPVGELFF
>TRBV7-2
CASSLDLNSPLHF
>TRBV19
CASRDRENQPQHF
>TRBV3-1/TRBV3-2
CASSQGTGTENQPQHF
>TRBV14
CASSPTSWALETQYF
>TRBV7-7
CASSLRTSVSEQFF
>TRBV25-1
CASSRGQVPETQYF
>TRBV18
CASSPSRNEKLFF
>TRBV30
CAWGRHNSGTGRKNQPQHF
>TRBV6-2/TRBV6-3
CASSSSGTSRETQYF